The 13 T cell receptor beta chains in this list originate from one sample, sequenced in a study of blood T cell repertoires in COVID-19. The method was immunoSEQ multiplex PCR; TCRdb's version includes in-frame clones alone and lacks a portion of them. The data show a few hundred thousand clones, with approximately 90% seen just once and roughly 3.7% held by the top ten. The sequenced material came from PBMCs or T cells enriched from blood (not recorded which). These receptors all come from a woman aged 25 to 45 who had recovered from COVID-19.

This clone has at least ten counts. The chain recombines TRBV6-2 or TRBV6-3 with TRBJ1-1; D call uncertain. CDR3 size: 13 residues. V was trimmed by 3 bases and J by 1 base, leaving 6 bases between them. Germline CDR1 reads MNHEY; CDR2 reads SVGEGT. This chain's CDR3 is CASSYIRNTEAFF. Here the CDR3 DNA reads TGTGCCAGCAGTTATATTAGGAACACTGAAGCTTTCTTT.

V usage is TRBV6-5 and J usage is TRBJ2-5; TRBD1 agrees at 12 bases. CDR3 size: 16 residues. Germline loops: CDR1 MNHEY, CDR2 SVGAGI. Trimming took 0 bases from V and 5 from J; bases not matched to a gene: 4. The CDR3 DNA follows: TGTGCCAGCAGTTACTCGACGGGACAGGGGGCCGAGACCCAGTACTTC. It codes for CASSYSTGQGAETQYF.

V usage is TRBV28 and J usage is TRBJ1-6; D perhaps matches TRBD1 (6 bases). There are 16 residues in the CDR3. Trimming removed 8 bases at V and 7 bases at J, with 21 bases between. The germline V gene has CDR1 MDHEN and CDR2 SYDVKM. The CDR3 loop reads CASQLGGGGRNSPLHF. The DNA for the CDR3 is TGTGCCAGCCAGTTGGGAGGGGGGGGTCGGAATTCACCCCTCCACTTT.

With regard to this clone: Distinct nucleotide sequences in the sample also encode this CDR3. The chain joins TRBV28 to TRBJ1-2; unclear D gene. Trimming cost V 1 base and J 4 bases, with 7 bases left between them. This CDR3 has 13 amino acids. Germline assignment: CDR1 MDHEN and CDR2 SYDVKM. CDR3 DNA sequence: TGTGCCAGCAGTTTATCAGGAATCTATGGCTACACCTTC. Its translation is CASSLSGIYGYTF.

This chain uses TRBV11-2 with TRBJ2-3, with TRBD1 matching 7 bases. Germline loops: CDR1 SGHAT, CDR2 FQNNGV. This CDR3 contains 18 residues. J was trimmed by 0 bases and V by 3 bases; bases with no gene match: 12. The CDR3 spells CASSLYKRGPSSTDTQYF. CDR3 nucleotide sequence: TGTGCCAGCAGCTTGTATAAGAGGGGGCCAAGTAGCACAGATACGCAGTATTTT.

The chain recombines TRBV6-6 with TRBJ1-6, with D uncertain. Trimming shortened V by 2 bases and J by 7 bases, and 12 bases separated the two germline ends. Looked up from germline, CDR1 is MNHNY and CDR2 is SVGAGI (reference sequence). The CDR3 runs to 15 residues. Here the CDR3 DNA reads TGTGCCAGCAGTTACCGGGAATGGAAGAATTCACCCCTCCACTTT. This gives the protein CASSYREWKNSPLHF.

V is TRBV4-1 and J is TRBJ1-2; 9 bases line up with TRBD1. Per germline, CDR1 MGHRA and CDR2 YSYEKL. CDR3 length equals 16 residues. J lost 1 base, V lost 2 bases, and 5 bases had no gene match. This chain's CDR3 is CASSQTWTGDNYGYTF. The CDR3 bases are TGCGCCAGCAGCCAAACTTGGACAGGGGATAACTATGGCTACACCTTC.

The chain carries TRBV2 and TRBJ1-5, with TRBD1 matching 9 bases. The CDR3 spans 14 residues. Germline-derived CDR1 and CDR2 are SNHLY and FYNNEI. Trimming cost V 4 bases and J 5 bases; bases outside gene matches: 3. The CDR3 sequence is CASSAWTGDQPQHF. CDR3 nucleotide sequence: TGTGCCAGCAGTGCCTGGACAGGGGATCAGCCCCAGCATTTT.

CDR3: CASSLRISGVQGDEQFF. Written as DNA, the CDR3 is TGTGCCAGCAGTTTAAGAATTAGCGGGGTTCAGGGAGATGAGCAGTTCTTC. The genes are TRBV28 and TRBJ2-1; 8 nucleotides agree with TRBD2. This CDR3 comprises 17 residues. V lost 2 bases and J lost 8; bases outside the gene matches: 14. Germline assignment: CDR1 MDHEN and CDR2 SYDVKM.

The chain links TRBV5-4 to TRBJ2-2; maybe TRBD2 (5 bases). Deletions cut 4 bases from V and 5 bases from J, with 15 bases between. CDR3 length: 15 amino acids. Germline CDR1 and CDR2: SGHNT and YYREEE (reference sequence). The CDR3 loop is CASSPHSGGTGELFF. As DNA, the CDR3 is TGTGCCAGCAGCCCCCACAGCGGAGGTACCGGGGAGCTGTTTTTT. Variable domain in full (rest from reference TRBV5-4 and TRBJ2-2): ETGVTQSPTHLIKTRGQQVTLRCSSQSGHNTVSWYQQALGQGPQFIFQYYREEENGRGNFPPRFSGLQFPNYSSELNVNALELDDSALYLCASSPHSGGTGELFFGEGSRLTVL.

The chain couples TRBV5-6 to TRBJ1-5; D is unclear. Germline CDR1 SGHDT, CDR2 YYEEEE. Trimming stripped 3 bases from V and 7 bases from J, with 14 bases between. The CDR3 spans 14 residues. The CDR3 bases are TGTGCCAGCAGCTCCGGGAGCCTGGGACAGCCCCAGCATTTT. Amino acids: CASSSGSLGQPQHF.

The chain is built from TRBV28 and TRBJ1-5; tentatively, D is TRBD1 (5 bases). The CDR3 is made up of 19 amino acids. Germline loops: CDR1 MDHEN, CDR2 SYDVKM. V lost 6 bases and J 4 bases, leaving 28 bases between the germline ends. The CDR3 bases are TGTGCCAGCAGGCGAACGGGGGGGGATGTTGGAGTACGGAATCAGCCCCAGCATTTT. Protein: CASRRTGGDVGVRNQPQHF.

This clone was counted a single time. The chain carries TRBV4-3 and TRBJ2-1, with a possible D match to TRBD1 (5 bases). Germline V gene lookup returns CDR1 LGHNA and CDR2 YSLEER. V was cut by 3 bases and J by 9 bases, with 24 bases left in between. There are 17 residues in the CDR3. The CDR3 sequence is CASSQNSGIGQKGEQFF. CDR3 DNA sequence: TGCGCCAGCAGCCAGAATTCAGGGATTGGCCAGAAGGGTGAGCAGTTCTTC.